The T cell receptor (beta chain) under discussion was sequenced for a study of T cell changes during pregnancy in multiple sclerosis. V was cut by 8 bases and J by 2 bases, with 17 bases left in between. The CDR3 covers 15 residues. Germline assignment: CDR1 MNHEY and CDR2 SMNVEV (reference sequence). The method was immunoSEQ multiplex PCR; TCRdb's version includes in-frame clones alone and lacks a portion of them. The repertoire holds about 50,000 clones, 80% to 95% seen once, with around 0.74% in the top ten. The chain employs TRBV27 and TRBJ2-3, with D maybe TRBD2 (5 bases). The sample in question was CD4+ T cells from peripheral blood mononuclear cells, obtained in the third trimester of pregnancy. The receptor's source is a female donor with multiple sclerosis, enrolled in a pregnancy study. The CDR3, as DNA: TGTGCCAGCTCAAGGGTCGTCGGGATCACAGATACGCAGTATTTT. It codes for CASSRVVGITDTQYF.